Detailed here is one T cell receptor (beta chain). The data were taken from a study of shared clonotypes between healthy human individuals. Study-wide context: Each donor had three CD4 naive, three CD4 memory, two CD8 naive and one CD8 memory plate.

CDR1 MNHNS and CDR2 SASEGT come from the germline V gene. Trimming took 4 bases from V and 6 from J; bases not matched to a gene: 6. This CDR3 is 14 amino acids long. In the source study's methods: Junction-only sequences without quality scores were provided by ImmunoSEQ, so filtering was different. The table came from immunoSEQ multiplex PCR; TCRdb's copy has only in-frame clones and leaves some out. For V, J and clone size, that table is used; D and trimming come from the DNA. Here the sample spans some 2,500,000 clones, around 93% being singletons. Sequencing was done on a sample of naive CD4+ T cells from PBMCs. The subset denotes: CD45RA+ positively selected. The sequence derives from a man aged 18-30 years in good health. Some clones in this sample may be carry-over from other donors' samples. The rearrangement uses TRBV6-1 and TRBJ2-3, with TRBD1 matching over 8 bases. CDR3 region: CASSATGVLDTQYF. The CDR3 DNA sequence: TGTGCCAGCAGTGCGACAGGGGTTCTCGATACGCAGTATTTT.